The 19 T cell receptor beta chains listed next were all sequenced from one sample in a study of blood T cell repertoires in COVID-19 (dated by TCRdb to 2020 to 2021). Library construction relied on the immunoSEQ multiplex PCR assay. As stored in TCRdb, this immuneACCESS dataset retains in-frame rearrangements with V and J assigned. A fraction of the clones does not appear; measured against another copy, unresolved V genes explain less than half of the discrepancy, and the remainder lacks a known reason. The sample contains 89,000 or so clones, roughly 85% of them found a single time. Of the sample, 35% to 40% falls within the top ten clones. The sequencing sample was made of peripheral blood. These receptors all stem from an elderly man with acute or convalescent COVID-19.

This chain connects TRBV12-3 or TRBV12-4 to TRBJ2-1, with D maybe TRBD2 (5 bases). The CDR3 has 13 residues. V lost 5 bases to trimming and J lost 2 bases, with 7 bases between them. CDR3 nucleotide sequence: TGTGCCAGCAGTCCGGGGACCTACAATGAGCAGTTCTTC. Encoded protein: CASSPGTYNEQFF.

The chain is built from TRBV27 and TRBJ2-2; D remains unclear. The germline V gene encodes CDR1 MNHEY and CDR2 SMNVEV (reference sequence). Deletions cut 10 bases from V and 0 bases from J, with 12 bases between. The CDR3 runs to 14 residues. CDR3 residues: CATNSQSNTGELFF. The DNA for the CDR3 is TGTGCCACAAATAGCCAATCGAACACCGGGGAGCTGTTTTTT.

This clone was picked up one time. The chain uses TRBV29-1 and TRBJ2-3; possibly TRBD1 for D (5 bases). CDR3 length: 14 residues. Germline CDR1 SQVTM, CDR2 ANQGSEA. Trimming took 4 bases from V and 0 from J, leaving 11 bases between them. The CDR3 bases are TGCAGCGTTGGGCAGGGCACTAGCACAGATACGCAGTATTTT. Encoded protein: CSVGQGTSTDTQYF.

V and J are TRBV15 and TRBJ2-2, with 10 bases matching TRBD2. CDR1 LNHNV and CDR2 YYDKDF come from the germline V gene (reference sequence). V gave up 1 base and J gave up 5 bases; unmatched junction bases: 25. The CDR3 consists of 23 residues. CDR3 sequence reads: CATSRAQGRGATSAGGRTGELFF. The DNA for the CDR3 is TGTGCCACCAGCAGAGCCCAGGGGAGGGGGGCAACTTCAGCGGGAGGGCGTACCGGGGAGCTGTTTTTT.

The chain recombines TRBV5-1 with TRBJ1-1, with D uncertain. Germline V gene sequence: CDR1 SGHRS, CDR2 YFSETQ. Trimming took 0 bases from V and 1 from J, leaving 10 bases between them. CDR3 length equals 15 residues. The chain's CDR3 is CASSLAGGKNTEAFF. CDR3 DNA: TGCGCCAGCAGCTTGGCCGGAGGCAAGAACACTGAAGCTTTCTTT.

V is TRBV11-2 and J is TRBJ2-2; 9 bases align to TRBD1. CDR1 is SGHAT, CDR2 FQNNGV, per germline. The CDR3 is made up of 16 amino acids. V gave up 1 base and J gave up 9 bases; unmatched junction bases: 9. CDR3 sequence: CASSLVTGQGLWELFF. Here the CDR3 DNA reads TGTGCCAGCAGCTTAGTGACGGGACAGGGACTATGGGAGCTGTTTTTT.

The chain uses TRBV12-5 and TRBJ2-1, with TRBD2 identical over 9 bases. V shed 1 base and J 16 bases; nucleotides not matched to a gene: 11. Germline CDR1 is LGHNT and CDR2 is FRNRAP. There are 14 residues in the CDR3. CDR3 DNA: TGTGCTAGTGGTTTGGACCCTATAGCGGGAGCCCAATTCTTC. It codes for CASGLDPIAGAQFF. The entire variable domain, with the rest obtained from reference TRBV12-5 and TRBJ2-1, is as follows: DARVTQTPRHKVTEMGQEVTMRCQPILGHNTVFWYRQTMMQGLELLAYFRNRAPLDDSGMPKDRFSAEMPDATLATLKIQPSEPRDSAVYFCASGLDPIAGAQFFGPGTRLTVL.

The chain has TRBV30 and TRBJ1-2; D remains unclear. The CDR3 loop spans 12 amino acids. In germline, CDR1 is GTSNPN, CDR2 SVGIG (reference sequence). V was clipped by 3 bases and J by 3 bases, with 8 bases between them. The DNA of the CDR3 is TGTGCCTGGAGCTACGGAGACTATGGCTACACCTTC. This sequence encodes CAWSYGDYGYTF.

The chain carries TRBV11-2 and TRBJ2-5, with 8 bases aligning to TRBD1. The CDR3 consists of 16 residues. The germline V gene encodes CDR1 SGHAT and CDR2 FQNNGV. Trimming at V came to 1 base and at J to 3 bases, leaving 7 bases not matched to a gene. Here the CDR3 reads CASSLAVRGREETQYF. For the CDR3, the DNA is TGTGCCAGCAGCTTAGCCGTCAGGGGGCGCGAAGAGACCCAGTACTTC.

This chain links TRBV7-2 with TRBJ1-2; no definite D call. The germline gives CDR1 SGHTA, CDR2 FQGNSA. The CDR3 consists of 13 residues. Trimming cost V 5 bases and J 1 base, with 8 bases left between them. CDR3 amino acids: CASSPENNYGYTF. CDR3 nucleotides: TGTGCCAGCAGCCCCGAGAATAACTATGGCTACACCTTC.

The chain has TRBV6-6 and TRBJ1-2; 8 nucleotides match TRBD1. The CDR3 has 15 residues. Germline V gives CDR1 MNHNY, CDR2 SVGAGI (reference sequence). V gave up 0 bases and J gave up 8 bases; unmatched junction bases: 8. The CDR3 loop reads CASSYSRGQGVGYTF. The DNA of the CDR3 is TGTGCCAGCAGTTACTCTCGAGGACAGGGAGTCGGCTACACCTTC.

This clone was found many times. The CDR3 is CASSYRDRDVSNQPQHF. The CDR3 DNA reads TGTGCCAGCAGCTATCGGGACAGGGATGTTAGCAATCAGCCCCAGCATTTT. The genes are TRBV7-3 and TRBJ1-5, with TRBD1 matching 9 bases. V lost 4 bases to trimming and J lost 0 bases; unmatched junction nucleotides: 7. Germline CDR1 and CDR2: SGHTA and FQGTGA. The CDR3 totals 17 residues.

The gene calls are TRBV16 and TRBJ2-1; no clear D. Germline assignment: CDR1 KGHSY and CDR2 FQNENV. CDR3 length equals 13 residues. Trimming removed 4 bases from V and 7 bases from J, with 11 bases in between. The CDR3 bases are TGTGCCAGCAGCCTACTGACAAGAAATGAGCAGTTCTTC. It is translated as CASSLLTRNEQFF.

This clone was picked up a small number of times. The gene calls are TRBV10-3 and TRBJ1-4; 9 nucleotides line up with TRBD1. The CDR3 is made up of 18 amino acids. Germline V gene data show CDR1 as ENHRY and CDR2 as SYGVKD. J gave up 8 bases and V 3 bases, and 16 bases lay outside the gene matches. The CDR3 coding sequence is TGTGCCATCAGTGACCCGGGGACAGGGAGGTCAAAACGAGAAAAACTGTTTTTT. Translating it yields CAISDPGTGRSKREKLFF.

The chain carries TRBV2 and TRBJ2-3, with D possibly being TRBD1 (5 bases). Trimming cost V 7 bases and J 2 bases, with 16 bases left between them. The CDR3 runs to 15 residues. CDR1 is SNHLY and CDR2 is FYNNEI in the germline V gene. CDR3 in DNA: TGTGCCAGCACAAAAAGGGCAGGGAACACAGATACGCAGTATTTT. Protein product: CASTKRAGNTDTQYF.

The J gene is TRBJ1-1, the V gene TRBV27; possible D gene TRBD1, 6 bases. The CDR3 contains 14 residues. V dropped 3 bases and J dropped 7 bases, with 15 bases sitting between them. CDR1 and CDR2 (germline): MNHEY, SMNVEV (reference sequence). The CDR3, as DNA: TGTGCCAGCAGTTTGTTCACAGGGAGAGATGAAGCTTTCTTT. This sequence encodes CASSLFTGRDEAFF.

This chain connects TRBV2 to TRBJ2-1; 10 bases align to TRBD2. V lost 4 bases and J lost 7; bases outside the gene matches: 7. Germline V gives CDR1 SNHLY, CDR2 FYNNEI. There are 15 residues in the CDR3. The CDR3 sequence: CASSVASGSGNEQFF. CDR3 in DNA: TGTGCCAGCAGTGTAGCTAGCGGGAGCGGAAATGAGCAGTTCTTC.

This chain links TRBV2 with TRBJ2-4; weak D call: TRBD1 (6 bases). Germline V gives CDR1 SNHLY, CDR2 FYNNEI. This CDR3 is built from 12 residues. Trimming cost V 7 bases and J 8 bases, with 12 bases left between them. The CDR3 DNA is TGTGCCAGCAAGGGGGTGGGGGACATTCAGTACTTC. Translation: CASKGVGDIQYF. The variable domain in full, completed from reference TRBV2 and TRBJ2-4, reads EPEVTQTPSHQVTQMGQEVILRCVPISNHLYFYWYRQILGQKVEFLVSFYNNEISEKSEIFDDQFSVERPDGSNFTLKIRSTKLEDSAMYFCASKGVGDIQYFGAGTRLSVL.

This chain connects TRBV15 to TRBJ1-4; D is perhaps TRBD1 (5 bases). The CDR3 length is 14 residues. CDR1 and CDR2 from the germline V gene are LNHNV and YYDKDF (reference sequence). V was shortened by 4 bases and J by 8 bases, with 14 bases between the two germline ends. For the CDR3, the DNA is TGTGCCACCAGCATGCCCGGGGAGGGGGAAAAACTGTTTTTT. It yields the protein CATSMPGEGEKLFF.